This T cell receptor (beta chain) derives from a study of CD8 T cells in Susac syndrome. Findings and limits, study-wide: A relatively small number of individuals underwent TCR sequencing and HLA analysis.

RNA amounts of roughly 0.45 to 1 ug underwent reverse transcription with random hexamers. With immunoSEQ multiplex PCR, TCR beta CDR3 was amplified across 54 Vbeta and 13 Jbeta. In TCRdb, the immunoSEQ multiplex PCR reads were re-called with MiXCR into one record per CDR3 protein. The data contain approximately 71,000 distinct CDR3 sequences, nearly 96% of them singletons. This clonotype was seen only once. The antigen is not known. The ends lost 6 bases at V and 4 bases at J; junction bases unmatched: 10. CDR3 length: 17 amino acids. Sequencing of TCR beta was performed on blood CD8+ and CD4+ T cells. Negative isolation was used for CD8+ and CD4+ T cells and FACS enrichment for TEMRA cells.

The origin of this receptor is a human donor with multiple sclerosis. The chain has TRBV12-3 or TRBV12-4 and TRBJ2-1; 12 positions agree with TRBD2. The specimen sequenced was CD4+ T cells from PBMCs. The CDR3 DNA follows: TGTGCCAGCAGCCACGGACTAGCGGGGAGTAGGTACAATGAGCAGTTCTTC. It translates to CASSHGLAGSRYNEQFF.